Following are 14 T cell receptor beta chains from one sample sequenced in a study of shared clonotypes between healthy human individuals. Sequencing used immunoSEQ multiplex PCR; TCRdb keeps in-frame clones, though not all of them. Of 850,000 to 1,200,000 clones listed, approximately 72% are singletons. The specimen sequenced was memory CD4+ T cells sorted from blood. Subset here: CD45RA-negative fraction. All receptors come from a man younger than 30 in good health.

This clone was found once. The chain recombines TRBV18 with TRBJ2-7; 8 nucleotides agree with TRBD2. Losses at the gene ends were 4 bases for V and 1 base for J; bases not matched to a gene: 9. The germline gives CDR1 KGHSH, CDR2 LQKENI. CDR3 size: 16 residues. The CDR3, as DNA: TGTGCCAGCTCACAGATGCAGCGGGAGTTATCCTACGAGCAGTACTTC. Its protein product is CASSQMQRELSYEQYF.

The chain combines TRBV2 with TRBJ1-4; D uncertain. Germline V gene lookup returns CDR1 SNHLY and CDR2 FYNNEI. CDR3 length: 15 residues. Deletions cut 4 bases from V and 8 bases from J, with 17 bases between. The chain's CDR3 is CASSALDRGGEKLFF. The DNA for the CDR3 is TGTGCCAGCAGTGCTCTCGACCGAGGCGGGGAAAAACTGTTTTTT.

This chain uses TRBV5-6 with TRBJ1-5; no clear D. The V and J ends lost 0 bases and 4 bases respectively, with 8 bases between them. The CDR3 is made up of 14 amino acids. Germline CDR1 reads SGHDT; CDR2 reads YYEEEE. As DNA, the CDR3 is TGTGCCAGCAGCTTGGGTTACACGAATCAGCCCCAGCATTTT. Amino acid sequence: CASSLGYTNQPQHF.

This clone has just one count. This chain connects TRBV4-3 to TRBJ2-5; TRBD1 agrees at 9 bases. The germline V gene encodes CDR1 LGHNA and CDR2 YSLEER. J was trimmed by 4 bases and V by 5 bases; bases with no gene match: 8. There are 15 residues in the CDR3. CDR3 sequence reads: CASSKGTGLVETQYF. The CDR3 bases are TGCGCCAGCAGCAAAGGGACAGGGCTGGTAGAGACCCAGTACTTC.

A word on this clone: One junction end disagrees with the germline gene, perhaps due to a read error. CDR3 nucleotide sequence: TGTGCCAGCAGTACCAGGGGTGGAGGGTTCCATTTT. It encodes CASSTRGGGFHF. The chain combines TRBV6-5 with TRBJ2-3; D is tentatively TRBD1 or TRBD2 (6 bases each). Per the germline V gene, CDR1 is MNHEY and CDR2 is SVGAGI. There are 12 residues in the CDR3.

The J gene is TRBJ1-2, the V gene TRBV21-1; TRBD1 was called by the table and not checked on the DNA. TRBV21-1 is a listed pseudogene. The CDR3 is made up of 16 amino acids. CDR3 loop: CASSKAQVRGNYGYTF. For the CDR3, the DNA is TGTGCCAGCAGCAAAGCCCAGGTCAGGGGAAACTATGGCTACACCTTC.

The chain employs TRBV4-1 and TRBJ2-6; TRBD1 aligns across 9 bases. This CDR3 contains 19 residues. Per germline, CDR1 MGHRA and CDR2 YSYEKL. Trimming removed 0 bases from V and 0 bases from J; junction bases left unmatched: 6. CDR3 residues: CASSQDPGQGRSGANVLTF. CDR3 coding DNA: TGCGCCAGCAGCCAAGACCCGGGACAGGGACGCTCTGGGGCCAACGTCCTGACTTTC.

This chain connects TRBV5-1 to TRBJ1-1; D remains unclear. This CDR3 spans 13 amino acids. Looked up from germline, CDR1 is SGHRS and CDR2 is YFSETQ. V lost 4 bases and J lost 0, with 7 bases in between. CDR3 residues: CASSPSMNTEAFF. The CDR3 DNA reads TGCGCCAGCAGCCCCTCTATGAACACTGAAGCTTTCTTT.

The genes are TRBV11-3 and TRBJ2-5; D tentatively fits TRBD1 or TRBD2 (5 bases each). The V end was cut by 5 bases, the J end by 5 bases, with 12 bases between. This CDR3 region has 13 residues. Germline V CDR1 and CDR2: SGHNT, YENEEA. CDR3 in amino acids: CASSLGTEETQYF. As DNA, the CDR3 is TGTGCCAGCAGCCTCGGGACCGAGGAGACCCAGTACTTC.

The rearrangement uses TRBV18 and TRBJ2-1, with 15 bases lining up with TRBD2. The CDR3 covers 15 residues. Germline V gene data show CDR1 as KGHSH and CDR2 as LQKENI. Germline trimming cut 3 bases from V and 9 bases from J; bases unmatched to any gene: 3. CDR3 amino acids: CASSPAGLAGGEQFF. The CDR3 DNA is TGTGCCAGCTCACCTGCGGGACTAGCGGGGGGTGAGCAGTTCTTC.

This clone appeared once. Additional DNA sequences in this sample encode the identical CDR3. The CDR3 DNA reads TGTGCCAGCAGCGCCGGGACCTACAATGAGCAGTTCTTC. Protein: CASSAGTYNEQFF. The V gene is TRBV9, the J gene TRBJ2-1, with D perhaps matching TRBD2 (5 bases). CDR3 size: 13 residues. From germline, CDR1 is SGDLS and CDR2 YYNGEE. The V and J ends lost 3 bases and 2 bases respectively, with 6 bases between them.

This rearrangement joins TRBV6-6 to TRBJ1-5, with unresolved D. This CDR3 has 14 amino acids. The germline V and J ends were trimmed by 6 bases and 6 bases, with 15 bases remaining between them. The germline CDR1 and CDR2 sequences are MNHNY and SVGAGI (reference sequence). Written as DNA, the CDR3 is TGTGCCAGCAGCTTCGAATCGAAGGGTCAGCCCCAGCATTTT. It encodes CASSFESKGQPQHF.

The chain joins TRBV27 to TRBJ1-1, with unresolved D. The ends were cut back, 5 bases at V and 4 bases at J, with 17 bases in the middle. The CDR3 runs 15 residues. Per germline, CDR1 MNHEY and CDR2 SMNVEV (reference sequence). CDR3 nucleotide sequence: TGTGCCAGCAGTCCCCGCCGGGGTTACGGCACTGAAGCTTTCTTT. Amino acid sequence: CASSPRRGYGTEAFF.

The genes are TRBV5-1 and TRBJ1-6, with D possibly TRBD1 on 6 matching bases. Germline values: CDR1 SGHRS, CDR2 YFSETQ. Trimming removed 3 bases at V and 5 bases at J, with 15 bases between. The CDR3 has 16 amino acids. The CDR3 sequence is CASSSEGGVNNSPLHF. CDR3 DNA sequence: TGCGCCAGCAGCTCGGAAGGGGGGGTCAATAATTCACCCCTCCACTTT.